These 22 T cell receptor beta chains were all obtained from the same sample, sequenced in a study of blood T cell repertoires in COVID-19 (dated by TCRdb to 2020 to 2021). The library was built by means of the immunoSEQ multiplex PCR assay. The immuneACCESS repertoire file appears here via TCRdb, limited to in-frame rearrangements. These files lack a portion of the clones; in checked studies, under half of the deficit traces to unresolved V genes, and the cause of the others is not known. The sample table shows tens of thousands of clones, and roughly 90% are seen once. In total, the top ten clones hold 9.5% to 13% of the sample. The specimen sequenced was peripheral blood. The receptors were gathered from a man aged 65-85 years with acute or convalescent COVID-19.

The gene calls are TRBV7-2 and TRBJ2-1; 8 positions match TRBD2. Germline CDR1 is SGHTA and CDR2 is FQGNSA. Unmatched junction bases numbered 5, after V lost 2 bases and J lost 5 bases. The CDR3 is 15 amino acids. The CDR3 sequence is CASSLRSGSDNEQFF. The CDR3 DNA is TGTGCCAGCAGCTTAAGGAGCGGGAGCGACAATGAGCAGTTCTTC.

The CDR3 coding sequence is TGCGCCAGCAGCCAAGACGCGGGATGGGATACGCAGTATTTT. Amino acid sequence: CASSQDAGWDTQYF. This chain joins TRBV4-3 and TRBJ2-3, with a tentative D call TRBD2 (6 bases). Deletions cut 0 bases from V and 6 bases from J, with 10 bases between. The CDR3 contains 14 residues. Germline CDR1 reads LGHNA; CDR2 reads YSLEER.

This clone was detected only a few times. The chain carries TRBV5-6 and TRBJ1-2, with 9 nucleotides matching TRBD1. V was pared by 0 bases and J by 12 bases, with 9 bases of the junction left unmatched. This CDR3 has 14 amino acids. CDR1 is SGHDT and CDR2 is YYEEEE in the germline V gene. The CDR3 region has the DNA TGTGCCAGCAGCTTGGGAGGGACAGGGTTGAGAAACACCTTC. It specifies CASSLGGTGLRNTF. The whole variable domain, remainder taken from reference TRBV5-6 and TRBJ1-2, is DAGVTQSPTHLIKTRGQQVTLRCSPKSGHDTVSWYQQALGQGPQFIFQYYEEEERQRGNFPDRFSGHQFPNYSSELNVNALLLGDSALYLCASSLGGTGLRNTFGSGTRLTVV.

The J gene is TRBJ2-7, the V gene TRBV28; D may be TRBD1 (6 bases). CDR1 is MDHEN, CDR2 SYDVKM, per germline. V shed 8 bases and J shed 3 bases, with 11 bases lying between them. The CDR3 consists of 12 residues. CDR3: CASLGGSYEQYF. In DNA, the CDR3 is TGTGCCAGCCTAGGGGGTAGCTACGAGCAGTACTTC.

This chain joins TRBV7-2 and TRBJ2-1, with 7 bases that match TRBD2. Germline trimming cut 0 bases from V and 10 bases from J; bases unmatched to any gene: 6. CDR1 is SGHTA and CDR2 is FQGNSA in the germline V gene. The CDR3 totals 14 residues. CDR3 loop: CASSLALDGREQFF. In DNA form, the CDR3 reads TGTGCCAGCAGCTTAGCGCTTGACGGGAGGGAGCAGTTCTTC.

The rearrangement joins TRBV3-1 (or the pseudogene TRBV3-2) to TRBJ2-7; tentatively, D is TRBD2 (7 bases). The V gene's germline CDR1 is LGHDT and CDR2 YNNKEL (reference sequence). V was shortened by 4 bases and J by 4 bases, with 17 bases between the two germline ends. CDR3 size: 15 residues. For the CDR3, the DNA is TGTGCCAGCAGCCCGGGGGGCGGGGACGGGTACGAGCAGTACTTC. Its protein product is CASSPGGGDGYEQYF.

The CDR3 nucleotides read TGCAGCGTTGACGGGACAGGGGTTGGGGAGCAGTACTTC. Encoded protein: CSVDGTGVGEQYF. The chain recombines TRBV29-1 with TRBJ2-7, with TRBD1 identical over 10 bases. The CDR3 sequence is 13 residues long. Trimming took 3 bases from V and 7 from J; bases not matched to a gene: 6. The germline gives CDR1 SQVTM, CDR2 ANQGSEA.

The rearrangement links TRBV7-9 to TRBJ2-3; perhaps TRBD1 as D (6 bases). V was cut by 5 bases and J by 3 bases, with 18 bases left in between. The germline V gene encodes CDR1 SEHNR and CDR2 FQNEAQ (reference sequence). This CDR3 is built from 16 residues. The CDR3, as DNA: TGTGCCAGCAGCCCCGGCAGGGGCCTGAGGACAGATACGCAGTATTTT. Its protein is CASSPGRGLRTDTQYF.

This sequence joins TRBV6-5 and TRBJ1-6; D is perhaps TRBD1 (6 bases). Trimming left V 6 bases short and J 9 bases short, with 18 bases between. CDR3 size: 15 residues. Per germline, CDR1 MNHEY and CDR2 SVGAGI. DNA for the CDR3: TGTGCCAGCAGCCGTAACAGGGTCGGTAGTTCACCCCTCCACTTT. It encodes CASSRNRVGSSPLHF.

This chain connects TRBV18 to TRBJ2-7; tentative D call: TRBD2 (6 bases). Germline V lookup: CDR1 KGHSH, CDR2 LQKENI. The CDR3 consists of 14 residues. The germline V and J ends were trimmed by 5 bases and 0 bases, with 11 bases remaining between them. The CDR3 bases are TGTGCCAGCTCAAGGGCGGGAACCTCCTACGAGCAGTACTTC. Protein sequence: CASSRAGTSYEQYF.

The V gene is TRBV6-5, the J gene TRBJ2-5; D not resolved. CDR1 is MNHEY, CDR2 SVGAGI, per germline. This CDR3 is built from 12 residues. CDR3 region: CATGALGETQYF. DNA for the CDR3: TGTGCGACGGGTGCGCTGGGAGAGACCCAGTACTTC.

The rearrangement links TRBV21-1 to TRBJ1-1; TRBD1 is the table's D call, not checked against the DNA. TRBV21-1 has pseudogene status. CDR3 length: 11 residues. The CDR3 region has the DNA TGTGCCAGCATAGAAGGACAGGGAGCTTTCTTT. As protein: CASIEGQGAFF.

The chain recombines TRBV6-5 with TRBJ1-1; D not certain. Germline assignment: CDR1 MNHEY and CDR2 SVGAGI. The V end was cut by 3 bases, the J end by 0 bases, with 8 bases between. This CDR3 has 14 amino acids. CDR3 loop: CASSYAEVNTEAFF. Here the CDR3 DNA reads TGTGCCAGCAGTTATGCCGAGGTGAACACTGAAGCTTTCTTT.

This rearrangement joins TRBV4-2 to TRBJ1-2; no firm D call. V was trimmed by 1 base and J by 2 bases, leaving 14 bases between them. Germline V gene data show CDR1 as LGHNA and CDR2 as YNFKEQ. This CDR3 is built from 16 residues. The CDR3, as DNA: TGTGCCAGCAGCCAAGTGTTCAGCGAGGCCAACTATGGCTACACCTTC. Its translation is CASSQVFSEANYGYTF.

The chain recombines TRBV5-6 with TRBJ1-2; unclear D gene. Between the trimmed V and J ends, which lost 3 bases and 3 bases, there was a span of 6 bases. CDR3 length: 12 amino acids. Looked up from germline, CDR1 is SGHDT and CDR2 is YYEEEE. The CDR3 DNA sequence: TGTGCCAGCAGCTCAGGATACTATGGCTACACCTTC. Protein: CASSSGYYGYTF.

V gene TRBV18 combines with J gene TRBJ2-2; TRBD1 might be the D (5 bases). The CDR3 runs 16 residues. The V end lost 3 bases, the J end lost 2 bases, and 13 bases lay between the germline ends. CDR1 and CDR2 (germline): KGHSH, LQKENI. CDR3 coding DNA: TGTGCCAGCTCACCGGTTCCAGGGATTAACACCGGGGAGCTGTTTTTT. Its protein is CASSPVPGINTGELFF.

The chain carries TRBV19 and TRBJ2-7, with D possibly TRBD2 on 5 matching bases. Germline values: CDR1 LNHDA, CDR2 SQIVND (reference sequence). The CDR3 contains 14 residues. The V end lost 4 bases, the J end lost 0 bases, and 10 bases lay between the germline ends. CDR3 coding DNA: TGTGCCAGTAGTACCGGACTGAACTCCTACGAGCAGTACTTC. Translation gives CASSTGLNSYEQYF.

The J gene is TRBJ2-5, the V gene TRBV9, with TRBD2 matching 9 bases. Trimming cost V 0 bases and J 5 bases; bases outside gene matches: 11. The CDR3 consists of 17 residues. CDR1 and CDR2 (germline): SGDLS, YYNGEE. The CDR3 here is CASSVAPWREGRETQYF. The CDR3 DNA sequence: TGTGCCAGCAGCGTAGCCCCCTGGCGGGAGGGCCGGGAGACCCAGTACTTC.

This clone was found once. The chain carries TRBV5-4 and TRBJ1-1; 9 bases are a match to TRBD1. The V and J ends lost 4 bases and 1 base, in that order; junction bases with no gene match: 5. The CDR3 spans 15 residues. In germline, CDR1 is SGHNT, CDR2 YYREEE (reference sequence). CDR3 sequence: CASSAQDRGNTEAFF. The CDR3, as DNA: TGTGCCAGCAGCGCACAGGACAGGGGGAACACTGAAGCTTTCTTT.

This clone was seen a few times. This chain links TRBV7-3 with TRBJ1-1; TRBD1 aligns across 7 bases. After removal of 1 base from V and 0 bases from J, the junction contained 8 bases not matched to a gene. CDR1 and CDR2 from the germline V gene are SGHTA and FQGTGA. The CDR3 runs 17 residues. CDR3 bases: TGTGCCAGCAGCTTAAAGGGGGGACAGATACTGAACACTGAAGCTTTCTTT. Protein sequence: CASSLKGGQILNTEAFF. The whole variable domain, remainder taken from reference TRBV7-3 and TRBJ1-1, is GAGVSQTPSNKVTEKGKYVELRCDPISGHTALYWYRQSLGQGPEFLIYFQGTGAADDSGLPNDRFFAVRPEGSVSTLKIQRTERGDSAVYLCASSLKGGQILNTEAFFGQGTRLTVV.

J is TRBJ1-4 and V is TRBV4-3, with D perhaps TRBD1 (6 bases). CDR1 LGHNA and CDR2 YSLEER come from the germline V gene. Trimming stripped 0 bases from V and 6 bases from J, with 11 bases between. This CDR3 is 15 amino acids long. The CDR3 is CASSQERGADEKLFF. In DNA, the CDR3 is TGCGCCAGCAGCCAAGAGCGGGGGGCGGATGAAAAACTGTTTTTT.

This clone was seen once. Germline is not matched at one junction end, which may reflect a read error. The chain is built from TRBV7-3 and TRBJ2-2; no definite D call. Germline CDR1 reads SGHTA; CDR2 reads FQGTGA. The CDR3 covers 15 residues. The CDR3 reads CASSLTSTQTGELFF. The CDR3 region has the DNA TGTGCCAGCAGCCTAACATCCACCCAGACCGGGGAGCTGTTTTTT.